This passage covers 11 T cell receptor beta chains from one sample sequenced in a study of blood T cell repertoires in COVID-19. Clones were read by immunoSEQ multiplex PCR, and TCRdb kept only the in-frame ones, dropping some. The table records approximately 92,000 clones, over 80% of them present only once. The sample taken for sequencing was peripheral blood. The receptors stem from a man at least 80 years old with acute or convalescent COVID-19.

The chain's CDR3 is CASSPGSGNQPQHF. CDR3 in DNA: TGTGCCAGCTCACCAGGGAGCGGCAATCAGCCCCAGCATTTT. The chain couples TRBV18 to TRBJ1-5, with D unresolved. Germline loops: CDR1 KGHSH, CDR2 LQKENI. The CDR3 totals 14 residues. V lost 2 bases, J lost 2 bases, and 7 bases lay in between.

The chain combines TRBV10-3 with TRBJ2-2; TRBD2 aligns across 8 bases. This CDR3 has 18 amino acids. Per germline, CDR1 ENHRY and CDR2 SYGVKD. J gave up 4 bases and V 6 bases, and 16 bases lay outside the gene matches. CDR3 bases: TGTGCCATCAGGGATATCCAGTTGCGGGAGGTGTCCACCGGGGAGCTGTTTTTT. This encodes CAIRDIQLREVSTGELFF.

This clone is a singleton in its sample. This rearrangement joins TRBV19 to TRBJ2-3; the D is unclear. The CDR3 is made up of 13 amino acids. The germline V gene has CDR1 LNHDA and CDR2 SQIVND (reference sequence). V was cut by 6 bases and J by 1 base, with 8 bases left in between. The CDR3 DNA reads TGTGCCAGTAGCATCACAGGCACAGATACGCAGTATTTT. It translates to CASSITGTDTQYF.

This chain uses TRBV2 with TRBJ1-5, with 9 bases identical to TRBD1. CDR3 length equals 14 residues. Trimming at V came to 5 bases and at J to 6 bases, leaving 5 bases not matched to a gene. Germline lookup yields CDR1 SNHLY and CDR2 FYNNEI. The DNA of the CDR3 is TGTGCCAGCAGTAGGGACAGGGATAGTCAGCCCCAGCATTTT. Protein product: CASSRDRDSQPQHF.

J is TRBJ2-7 and V is TRBV9, with D hard to call. CDR3 length: 14 amino acids. Trimming cost V 1 base and J 0 bases, with 8 bases left between them. The V gene's germline CDR1 is SGDLS and CDR2 YYNGEE. The DNA for the CDR3 is TGTGCCAGCAGCGTACCAGCGATCTCCTACGAGCAGTACTTC. Amino acids: CASSVPAISYEQYF.

The chain is built from TRBV6-5 and TRBJ1-5; D is perhaps TRBD1 (6 bases). There are 14 residues in the CDR3. Germline lookup yields CDR1 MNHEY and CDR2 SVGAGI. V lost 6 bases, J lost 5 bases, and 14 bases lay in between. The CDR3 spells CASSLQGKDQPQHF. The CDR3 DNA reads TGTGCCAGCAGCCTACAGGGAAAGGATCAGCCCCAGCATTTT.

The rearrangement uses TRBV12-3 or TRBV12-4 and TRBJ1-5, with D perhaps matching TRBD1 (6 bases). The CDR3 covers 13 residues. The V end lost 6 bases, the J end lost 4 bases, and 10 bases lay between the germline ends. The CDR3: CASRFTGNQPQHF. The CDR3 DNA sequence: TGTGCCAGCAGGTTCACAGGGAATCAGCCCCAGCATTTT.

The table lists this clone with a few counts. J is TRBJ2-3 and V is TRBV7-2, with TRBD2 matching 11 bases. The CDR3 contains 18 residues. The V segment lost 0 bases and the J segment 0 bases; nucleotides outside the gene matches: 5. The germline gives CDR1 SGHTA, CDR2 FQGNSA. CDR3: CASSLAASGGISTDTQYF. The CDR3 DNA reads TGTGCCAGCAGCTTAGCGGCTAGCGGGGGGATTAGCACAGATACGCAGTATTTT.

The V and J genes are TRBV7-6 and TRBJ2-2; 9 bases are shared with TRBD2. Germline values: CDR1 SGHVS, CDR2 FNYEAQ. V shed 1 base and J 7 bases; nucleotides not matched to a gene: 10. The CDR3 runs to 17 residues. In DNA, the CDR3 is TGTGCCAGCAGCTTAGGGGCGGGAGGGCCCTCTGTCGGGGAGCTGTTTTTT. It encodes CASSLGAGGPSVGELFF.

This sequence joins TRBV6-5 and TRBJ2-7; tentatively, D is TRBD2 (6 bases). V was pared by 0 bases and J by 6 bases, with 12 bases between. CDR1 is MNHEY, CDR2 SVGAGI, per germline. This CDR3 region has 14 residues. The CDR3 nucleotides are TGTGCCAGCAGTTACTCGGGCCGGGACTCCGAGCAGTACTTC. Translating gives CASSYSGRDSEQYF.

This clone was seen a single time. The genes are TRBV19 and TRBJ1-6; 7 bases match TRBD1. Per germline, CDR1 LNHDA and CDR2 SQIVND (reference sequence). The ends lost 5 bases at V and 8 bases at J; junction bases unmatched: 6. The CDR3 extends over 14 amino acids. The CDR3 DNA reads TGTGCCAGTAGTCAAAGACAGGGAGATTCACCCCTCCACTTT. As protein: CASSQRQGDSPLHF.